Listed below are T cell receptor beta chains from one sample, sequenced in a study of blood T cell repertoires in COVID-19. The table came from immunoSEQ multiplex PCR; TCRdb's copy has only in-frame clones and leaves some out. This sample has fewer than 250,000 clones, with 86% found just once. The sample consisted of PBMCs or T cells enriched from blood (not recorded which). The receptor set was obtained from a woman aged 40 to 50 with acute COVID-19. CDR3s include the opening cysteine and the closing phenylalanine or tryptophan. Each record gives: D gene, clone size, V gene, J gene, CDR3 protein, CDR3 DNA. D genes are given only for firm matches. Where a row states a size, it is once, few, many or the class of an expanded clone; other rows omit it.

.	once	TRBV29-1	TRBJ2-7	CSVVQGGQYF	TGCAGCGTTGTTCAGGGCGGGCAGTACTTC
TRBD2	.	TRBV28	TRBJ2-1	CASSSPGTSADNEQFF	TGTGCCAGCAGTTCTCCCGGGACTAGCGCCGACAATGAGCAGTTCTTC
.	.	TRBV29-1	TRBJ2-7	CSVVDRPSYEQYF	TGCAGCGTTGTGGACAGACCCTCCTACGAGCAGTACTTC
.	.	TRBV2	TRBJ1-2	CASSPDSAKGYTF	TGTGCCAGCAGTCCGGACTCGGCTAAAGGCTACACCTTC
.	.	TRBV7-2	TRBJ2-7	CASSLPATYEQYF	TGTGCCAGCAGCTTACCCGCTACCTACGAGCAGTACTTC
TRBD1	once	TRBV6-5	TRBJ1-1	CASPGQGGRTEAFF	TGTGCCAGCCCGGGACAGGGAGGTAGGACTGAAGCTTTCTTT
TRBD2	.	TRBV4-2	TRBJ2-7	CASSQDLRSSGVSYEQYF	TGTGCCAGCAGCCAAGATCTTCGTTCTAGCGGGGTCTCCTACGAGCAGTACTTC
TRBD1	.	TRBV3-1/TRBV3-2	TRBJ1-3	CASSQGEQGFGNTIYF	TGTGCCAGCAGCCAAGGGGAACAGGGGTTTGGAAACACCATATATTTT
TRBD1	.	TRBV11-3	TRBJ1-2	CASSSDRGQGYTF	TGTGCCAGCAGCTCCGACAGGGGTCAAGGCTACACCTTC
.	.	TRBV3-1/TRBV3-2	TRBJ2-7	CASSHALLADYEQYF	TGTGCCAGCAGCCATGCCCTACTAGCCGACTACGAGCAGTACTTC
.	.	TRBV28	TRBJ1-4	CASTPATGLEKLFF	TGTGCCAGCACCCCCGCCACGGGACTTGAAAAACTGTTTTTT
.	.	TRBV2	TRBJ1-2	CASSLNLYGYTF	TGTGCCAGCAGCCTAAATTTATATGGCTACACCTTC
.	.	TRBV27	TRBJ1-1	CASSFSVPMNTEAFF	TGTGCCAGCAGTTTTTCGGTCCCGATGAACACTGAAGCTTTCTTT
.	.	TRBV7-9	TRBJ1-2	CASSLGRERGYTF	TGTGCCAGCAGCCTAGGGCGGGAAAGGGGCTACACCTTC
TRBD2	few	TRBV27	TRBJ2-7	CASSLRREASYEQYF	TGTGCCAGCAGTTTACGGCGGGAGGCATCCTACGAGCAGTACTTC
.	.	TRBV7-2	TRBJ2-3	CASSFYRRAVSTDTQYF	TGTGCCAGCAGCTTTTACAGGAGGGCCGTGAGCACAGATACGCAGTATTTT
TRBD2	.	TRBV10-3	TRBJ2-1	CAISESNPLAGGGWLDNEQFF	TGTGCCATCAGTGAGTCCAATCCACTAGCGGGAGGAGGGTGGTTAGACAATGAGCAGTTCTTC
.	.	TRBV11-2	TRBJ2-1	CASSSAPTSSSYNEQFF	TGTGCCAGCAGCTCAGCACCTACTTCTAGCTCCTACAATGAGCAGTTCTTC
TRBD1	many	TRBV7-8	TRBJ2-7	CASSSYGRDSYEQYF	TGTGCCAGCAGCTCTTATGGCCGGGACAGCTACGAGCAGTACTTC
.	.	TRBV6-5	TRBJ1-5	CASSPQYSNQPQHF	TGTGCCAGCAGTCCACAGTATAGCAATCAGCCCCAGCATTTT
TRBD2	.	TRBV24-1	TRBJ2-1	CATEGRGRGNNEQFF	TGTGCCACCGAAGGCCGCGGGAGGGGTAATAATGAGCAGTTCTTC
.	.	TRBV11-2	TRBJ2-7	CASSLEGRGAYEQYF	TGTGCCAGCAGCTTAGAGGGCCGGGGAGCCTACGAGCAGTACTTC
TRBD1	once	TRBV18	TRBJ1-1	CASSPAKQGGAFF	TGTGCCAGCTCACCTGCGAAACAGGGGGGAGCTTTCTTT
.	.	TRBV2	TRBJ2-6	CASGGSGANVLTF	TGTGCCAGCGGGGGGTCCGGGGCCAACGTCCTGACTTTC
.	.	TRBV7-9	TRBJ2-7	CASTHPRGRSYEQYF	TGTGCCAGCACCCACCCCAGGGGACGTTCCTACGAGCAGTACTTC
TRBD1	.	TRBV19	TRBJ2-7	CASRQAGQGTYEQYF	TGTGCCAGTAGGCAAGCGGGACAGGGGACCTACGAGCAGTACTTC
TRBD2	.	TRBV11-1	TRBJ2-2	CASSLSLAGGTGELFF	TGTGCCAGCAGCTTATCTTTAGCGGGAGGGACCGGGGAGCTGTTTTTT
TRBD2	.	TRBV11-1	TRBJ2-1	CASSSGTSGGEQFF	TGTGCCAGCAGCTCAGGGACTAGCGGGGGTGAGCAGTTCTTC
.	.	TRBV27	TRBJ2-1	CASSLSPVNEQFF	TGTGCCAGCAGTTTATCCCCGGTCAATGAGCAGTTCTTC
.	once	TRBV28	TRBJ2-3	CASSPWGGRTDTQYF	TGTGCCAGCAGTCCTTGGGGGGGCCGCACAGATACGCAGTATTTT
.	.	TRBV24-1	TRBJ1-2	CATSDPQQGGYTF	TGTGCCACCAGTGATCCGCAACAGGGAGGCTACACCTTC
.	.	TRBV6-5	TRBJ2-2	CASLNTGELFF	TGTGCCAGCCTTAACACCGGGGAGCTGTTTTTT
.	.	TRBV7-9	TRBJ1-2	CASSYRTLSYGYTF	TGTGCCAGCAGCTACCGGACACTTAGCTATGGCTACACCTTC
TRBD1	.	TRBV6-5	TRBJ2-7	CASSWDRGSRNEQYF	TGTGCCAGCAGTTGGGACAGGGGTTCAAGGAACGAGCAGTACTTC
TRBD1	.	TRBV4-1	TRBJ2-5	CASSQDRGPTETQYF	TGCGCCAGCAGCCAGGACAGGGGACCAACGGAGACCCAGTACTTC
TRBD2	.	TRBV6-5	TRBJ2-5	CASSSTSGRMETQYF	TGTGCCAGCAGTTCGACTAGCGGGAGGATGGAGACCCAGTACTTC
TRBD1	.	TRBV6-5	TRBJ2-7	CASSYSFGQGAREQYF	TGTGCCAGCAGTTACTCCTTCGGACAGGGGGCGAGGGAGCAGTACTTC
TRBD2	few	TRBV5-6	TRBJ2-7	CASSLAGRAKYEQYF	TGTGCCAGCAGCTTGGCCGGGAGGGCCAAGTACGAGCAGTACTTC